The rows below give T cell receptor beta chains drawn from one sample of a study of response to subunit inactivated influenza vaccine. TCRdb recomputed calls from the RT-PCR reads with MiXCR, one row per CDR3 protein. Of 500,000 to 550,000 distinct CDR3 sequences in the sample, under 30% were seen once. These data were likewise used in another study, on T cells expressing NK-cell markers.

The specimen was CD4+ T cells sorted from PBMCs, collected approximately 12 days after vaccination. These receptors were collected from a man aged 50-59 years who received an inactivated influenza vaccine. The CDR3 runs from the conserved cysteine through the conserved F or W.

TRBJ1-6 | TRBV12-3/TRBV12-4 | CASRNLGSPLHF
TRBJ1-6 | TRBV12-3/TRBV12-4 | CASTITTGTGNSPLHF
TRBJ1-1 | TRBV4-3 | CASSLLGRNTEAFF
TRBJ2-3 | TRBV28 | CASSPPPGHPGTDTQYF
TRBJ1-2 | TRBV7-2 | CASSPAPGPYGYTF
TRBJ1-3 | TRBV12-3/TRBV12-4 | CASSPTHNSGNTIYF
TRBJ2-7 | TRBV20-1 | CSARDPGRVRSDEQYF
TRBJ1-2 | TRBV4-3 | CASSQVLTAYYGYTF
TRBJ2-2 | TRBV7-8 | CASSLDLAGVSGELFF
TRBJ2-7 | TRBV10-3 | CAIPKGSGVGTYEQYF
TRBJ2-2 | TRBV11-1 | CASSSPKDSGRNGELFF
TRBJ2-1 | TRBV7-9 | CASSPGSLLTEQFF
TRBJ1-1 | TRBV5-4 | CASSPGRGAGNTEAFF
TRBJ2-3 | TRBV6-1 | CASSVTSGTSTDTQYF
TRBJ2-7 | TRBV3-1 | CASSQDPPSEQYF
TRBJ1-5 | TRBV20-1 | CSARARTGGDQPQHF
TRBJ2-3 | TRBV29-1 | CSVVGPAGGSTDTQYF
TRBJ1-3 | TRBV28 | CASRSPSQGGSGNTIYF
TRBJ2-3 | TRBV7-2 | CASNLPGDTQYF
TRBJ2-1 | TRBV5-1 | CASSLDGGLEQFF
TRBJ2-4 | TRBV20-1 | CSARDFLAKNIQYF
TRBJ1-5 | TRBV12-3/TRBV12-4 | CASSLFGGNSNQPQHF
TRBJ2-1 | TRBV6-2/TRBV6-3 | CASTDGYNEQFF
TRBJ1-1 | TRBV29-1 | CSVGGGTEAFF
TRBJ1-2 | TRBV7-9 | CASSGRQGTSYGYTF
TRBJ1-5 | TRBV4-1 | CASSVARENNQPQHF
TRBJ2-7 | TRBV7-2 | CASSLASGTYEQYF
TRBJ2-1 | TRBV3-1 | CASTRGGGRFEQFF
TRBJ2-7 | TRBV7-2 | CASSLFWGNYEQYF
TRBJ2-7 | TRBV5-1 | CASMSGTGAYEQYF
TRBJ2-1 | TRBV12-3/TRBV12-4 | CASSLRGTSGDNEQFF
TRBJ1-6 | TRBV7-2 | CASSLAGARRSTRDNSPLHF
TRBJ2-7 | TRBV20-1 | CSARVGTSGVEEQYF
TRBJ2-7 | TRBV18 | CASSGPGTGPKDYEQYF
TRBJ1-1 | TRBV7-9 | CASSTNQGSTEAFF
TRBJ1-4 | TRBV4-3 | CASSQESVGKLFF
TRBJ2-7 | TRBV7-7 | CASSLERQGRQYF
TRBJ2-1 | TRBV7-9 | CASSRTTVGITYNEQFF
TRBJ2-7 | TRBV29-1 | CSGGTGRSEQYF
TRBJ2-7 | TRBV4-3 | CASSRTGTGAHEQYF
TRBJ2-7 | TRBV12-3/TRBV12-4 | CASSRTGEYEQYF
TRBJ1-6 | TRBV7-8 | CASSATGKTYNSPLHF
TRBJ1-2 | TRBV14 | CASSQDRGGYGYTF
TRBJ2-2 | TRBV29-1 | CSVEGRPRELFF
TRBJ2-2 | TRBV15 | CATSRGTAPAGELFF
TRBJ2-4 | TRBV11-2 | CASRSWGTRENIQYF
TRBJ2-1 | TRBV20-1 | CSAWTPETGEQFF
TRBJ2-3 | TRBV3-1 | CASSQDRGGVGTDTQYF
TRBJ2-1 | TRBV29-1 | CSGRTGTSGRRYNEQFF
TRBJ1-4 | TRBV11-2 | CASSWGGWGRQNEKLFF
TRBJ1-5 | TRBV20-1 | CSARHRTGSASDQPQHF
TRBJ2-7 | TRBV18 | CASSPGSGQSYEQYF
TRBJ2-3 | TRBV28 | CASSFSGAGADTQYF
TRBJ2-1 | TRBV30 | CAWRAGTSEQFF
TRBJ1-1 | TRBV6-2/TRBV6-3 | CASSTGGSGNTEAFF